This T cell receptor (beta chain) was retrieved from a study of CD8+CD57+ T cells in acquired aplastic anemia. At the level of the study: DNA from sorted CD4+ and CD8+ cells averaged around 3.5 ug.

Whoever was chosen for sequencing had shown CD8+CD57+ cell expansion by flow cytometry. The enrolled patients all had severe acquired aplastic anemia. All patients were therapy-naive when blood was sampled. The table lists this clonotype with a few counts. TCR beta VDJ and CDR3 were profiled, and genomic DNA was the template. MiXCR, applied by TCRdb to the reads, yields one record per CDR3 protein. The sample includes roughly 120,000 distinct CDR3 sequences, 50% to 70% of them seen just once. The CDR3 totals 17 residues. Germline V gives CDR1 SGHAT, CDR2 FQDESV (reference sequence). V lost 5 bases and J lost 4; bases outside the gene matches: 9.

The chain links TRBV11-1 to TRBJ1-6, with 9 bases that match TRBD1. The sequenced sample was sorted CD4+, CD8+, or CD8+CD57+ T cells (not recorded which) from PBMCs. The receptor was derived from a human donor with aplastic anemia. The CDR3 protein is CASSPGQGQGYNSPLHF. CDR3 DNA sequence: TGTGCCAGCAGCCCCGGACAGGGGCAAGGATATAATTCACCCCTCCACTTT.